This T cell receptor beta chain was sequenced for a study of T cells after yellow fever vaccination. Regarding the study as a whole: Boosting was followed by the reappearance of most primary-vaccination clones (roughly 96% CD4, about 90% CD8). FACS-sorted repertoires could harbor abundant contaminating bulk-population clonotypes. Though it reached lower strength, the secondary response hit its peak faster, day 5 versus 15.

This clonotype was observed a few times. What it binds is not known. They built TCR cDNA with 5'RACE template switching, a step that put in a universal primer site and UMIs. Each CDR3 protein gets one entry after TCRdb re-called the 5' RACE reads with MiXCR. The top ten hold 18% of the sample, which has hundreds of thousands of distinct CDR3 sequences, around 19% seen once. V shed 6 bases and J shed 7 bases, with 19 bases lying between them. The CDR3 runs to 15 residues. The sample here was PBMCs, taken before the yellow fever booster vaccination. This sequence was found in a man aged 18 to 29 who received the YFV17D yellow fever vaccine. The chain has TRBV12-3 or TRBV12-4 and TRBJ2-1; D assignment may be TRBD1 or TRBD2 (6 bases each). The CDR3 DNA reads as TGTGCCAGCAGGCGGACAGCCCCGAGCGGGAATGAGCAGTTCTTC. Translation gives CASRRTAPSGNEQFF.